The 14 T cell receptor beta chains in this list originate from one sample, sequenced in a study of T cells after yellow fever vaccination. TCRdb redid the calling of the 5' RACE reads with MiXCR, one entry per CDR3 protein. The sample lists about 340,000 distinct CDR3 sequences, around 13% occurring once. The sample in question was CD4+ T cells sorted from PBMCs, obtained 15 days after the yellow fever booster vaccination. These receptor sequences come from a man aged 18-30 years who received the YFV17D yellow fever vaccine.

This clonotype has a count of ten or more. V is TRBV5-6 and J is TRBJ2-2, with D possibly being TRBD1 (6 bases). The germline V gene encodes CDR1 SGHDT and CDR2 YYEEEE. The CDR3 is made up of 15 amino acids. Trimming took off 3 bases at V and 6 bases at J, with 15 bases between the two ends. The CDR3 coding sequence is TGTGCCAGCAGCTCAGAGAAACAGGGCGCCGGGGAGCTGTTTTTT. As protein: CASSSEKQGAGELFF.

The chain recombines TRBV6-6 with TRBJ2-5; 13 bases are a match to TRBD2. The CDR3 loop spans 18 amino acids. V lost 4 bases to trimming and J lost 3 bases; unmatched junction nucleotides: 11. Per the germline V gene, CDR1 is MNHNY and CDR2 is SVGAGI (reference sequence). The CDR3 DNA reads TGTGCCAGCAGTTCCTATTCCGGGACTAGCGGGGCCGAAGAGACCCAGTACTTC. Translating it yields CASSSYSGTSGAEETQYF.

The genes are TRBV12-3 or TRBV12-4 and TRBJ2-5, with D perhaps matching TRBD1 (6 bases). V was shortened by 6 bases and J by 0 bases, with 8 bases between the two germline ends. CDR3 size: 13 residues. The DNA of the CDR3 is TGTGCCAGCAGAGGACAGTACCAAGAGACCCAGTACTTC. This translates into CASRGQYQETQYF.

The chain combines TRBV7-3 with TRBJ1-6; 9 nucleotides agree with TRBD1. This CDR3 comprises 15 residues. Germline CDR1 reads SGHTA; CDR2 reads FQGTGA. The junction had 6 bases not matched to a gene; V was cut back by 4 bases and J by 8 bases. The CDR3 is CASSSGQGIYSPLHF. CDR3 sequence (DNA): TGTGCCAGCAGCTCCGGACAGGGGATTTATTCACCCCTCCACTTT. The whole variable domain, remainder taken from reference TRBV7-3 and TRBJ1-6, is GAGVSQTPSNKVTEKGKYVELRCDPISGHTALYWYRQSLGQGPEFLIYFQGTGAADDSGLPNDRFFAVRPEGSVSTLKIQRTERGDSAVYLCASSSGQGIYSPLHFGNGTRLTVT.

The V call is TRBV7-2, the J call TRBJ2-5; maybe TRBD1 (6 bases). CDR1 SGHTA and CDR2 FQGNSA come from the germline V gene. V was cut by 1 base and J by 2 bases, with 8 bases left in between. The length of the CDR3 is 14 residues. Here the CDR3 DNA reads TGTGCCAGCAGCTTAGACAGGGAGCAAGAGACCCAGTACTTC. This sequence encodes CASSLDREQETQYF. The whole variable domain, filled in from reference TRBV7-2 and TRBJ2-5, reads GAGVSQSPSNKVTEKGKDVELRCDPISGHTALYWYRQSLGQGLEFLIYFQGNSAPDKSGLPSDRFSAERTGGSVSTLTIQRTQQEDSAVYLCASSLDREQETQYFGPGTRLLVL.

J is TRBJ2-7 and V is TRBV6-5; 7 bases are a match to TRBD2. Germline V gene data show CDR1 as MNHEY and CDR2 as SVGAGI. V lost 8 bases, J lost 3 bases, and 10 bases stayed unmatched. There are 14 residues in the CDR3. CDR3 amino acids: CASALGAGVYEQYF. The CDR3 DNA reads TGTGCCAGCGCCCTAGGGGCGGGGGTCTACGAGCAGTACTTC.

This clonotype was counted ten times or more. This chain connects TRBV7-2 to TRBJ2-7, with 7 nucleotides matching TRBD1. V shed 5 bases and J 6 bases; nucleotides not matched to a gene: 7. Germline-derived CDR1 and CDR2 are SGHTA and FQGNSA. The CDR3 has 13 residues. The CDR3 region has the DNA TGTGCCAGCAGCCTGACAGGGTTGCTCGAGCAGTACTTC. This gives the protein CASSLTGLLEQYF.

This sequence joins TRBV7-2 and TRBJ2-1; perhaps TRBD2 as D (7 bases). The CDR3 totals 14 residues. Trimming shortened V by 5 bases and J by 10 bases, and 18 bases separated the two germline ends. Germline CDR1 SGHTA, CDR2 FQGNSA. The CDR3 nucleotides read TGTGCCAGCAGCCCGTCGACTAGGGGGGGGGAGCAGTTCTTC. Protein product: CASSPSTRGGEQFF.

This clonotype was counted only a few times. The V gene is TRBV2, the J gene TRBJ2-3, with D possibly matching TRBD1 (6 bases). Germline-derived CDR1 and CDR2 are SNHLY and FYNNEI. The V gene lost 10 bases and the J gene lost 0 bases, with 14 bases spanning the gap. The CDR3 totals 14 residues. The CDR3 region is CATQRDTSTDTQYF. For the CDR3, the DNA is TGTGCCACGCAACGGGACACAAGCACAGATACGCAGTATTTT.

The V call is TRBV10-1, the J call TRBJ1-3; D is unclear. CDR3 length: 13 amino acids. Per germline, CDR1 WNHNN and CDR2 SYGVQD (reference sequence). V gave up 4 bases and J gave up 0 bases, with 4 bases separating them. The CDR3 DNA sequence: TGCGCCAGCAGTGGTGGCTCTGGAAACACCATATATTTT. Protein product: CASSGGSGNTIYF.

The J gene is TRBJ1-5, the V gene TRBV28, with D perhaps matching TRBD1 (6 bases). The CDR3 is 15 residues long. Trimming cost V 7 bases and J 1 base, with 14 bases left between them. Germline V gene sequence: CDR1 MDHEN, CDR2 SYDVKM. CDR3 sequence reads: CASMGGAGSNQPQHF. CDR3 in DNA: TGTGCCAGCATGGGGGGGGCCGGGAGCAATCAGCCCCAGCATTTT.

The CDR3 region has the DNA TGTGCCAGCAGCTTAGTCCTAGCGGGGCGGCAAGAGACCCAGTACTTC. Translated: CASSLVLAGRQETQYF. This chain links TRBV7-8 with TRBJ2-5; TRBD2 agrees at 9 bases. The CDR3 covers 16 residues. From germline, CDR1 is SGHVS and CDR2 FQNEAQ. The V segment lost 1 base and the J segment 2 bases; nucleotides outside the gene matches: 5.

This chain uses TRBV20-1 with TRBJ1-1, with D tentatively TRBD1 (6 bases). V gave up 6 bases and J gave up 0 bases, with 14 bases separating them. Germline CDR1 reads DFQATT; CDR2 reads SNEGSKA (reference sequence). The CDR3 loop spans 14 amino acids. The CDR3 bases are TGCAGTGCCAAACGTAGGGGGATGAACACTGAAGCTTTCTTT. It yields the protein CSAKRRGMNTEAFF.

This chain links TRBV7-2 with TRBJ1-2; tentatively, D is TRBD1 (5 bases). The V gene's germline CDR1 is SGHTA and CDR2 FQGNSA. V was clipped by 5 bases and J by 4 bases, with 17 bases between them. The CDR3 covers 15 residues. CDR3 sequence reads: CASSPGQPPGYGYTF. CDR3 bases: TGTGCCAGCAGCCCAGGACAACCTCCTGGCTATGGCTACACCTTC.